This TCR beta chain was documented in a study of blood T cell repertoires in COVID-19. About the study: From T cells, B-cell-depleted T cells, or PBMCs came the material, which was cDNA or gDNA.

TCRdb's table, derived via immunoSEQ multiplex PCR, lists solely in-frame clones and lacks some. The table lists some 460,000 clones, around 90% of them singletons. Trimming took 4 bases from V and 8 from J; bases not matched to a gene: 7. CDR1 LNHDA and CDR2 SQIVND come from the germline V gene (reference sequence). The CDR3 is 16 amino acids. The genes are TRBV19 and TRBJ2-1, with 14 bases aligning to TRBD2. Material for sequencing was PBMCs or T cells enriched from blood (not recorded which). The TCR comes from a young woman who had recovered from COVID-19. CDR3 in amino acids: CASSKLGLAGGYEQFF. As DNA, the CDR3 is TGTGCCAGTAGTAAACTCGGACTAGCGGGGGGATATGAGCAGTTCTTC.